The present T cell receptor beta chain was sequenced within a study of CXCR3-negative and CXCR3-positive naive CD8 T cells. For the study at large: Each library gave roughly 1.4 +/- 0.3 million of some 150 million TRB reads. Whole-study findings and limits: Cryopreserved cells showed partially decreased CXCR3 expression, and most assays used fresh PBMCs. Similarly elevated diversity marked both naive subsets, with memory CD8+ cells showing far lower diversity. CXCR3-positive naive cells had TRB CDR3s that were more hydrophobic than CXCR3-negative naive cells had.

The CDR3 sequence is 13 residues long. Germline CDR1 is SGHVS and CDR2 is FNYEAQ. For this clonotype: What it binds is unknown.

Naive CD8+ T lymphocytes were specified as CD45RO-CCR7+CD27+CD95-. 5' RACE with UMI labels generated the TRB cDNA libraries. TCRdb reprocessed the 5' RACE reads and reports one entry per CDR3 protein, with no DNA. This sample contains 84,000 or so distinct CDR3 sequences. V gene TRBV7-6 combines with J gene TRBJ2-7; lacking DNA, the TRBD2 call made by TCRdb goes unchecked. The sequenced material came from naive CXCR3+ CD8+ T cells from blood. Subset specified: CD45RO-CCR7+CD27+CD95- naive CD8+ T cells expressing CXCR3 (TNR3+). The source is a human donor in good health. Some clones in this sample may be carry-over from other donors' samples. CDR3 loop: CAGTSGGESEQYF.